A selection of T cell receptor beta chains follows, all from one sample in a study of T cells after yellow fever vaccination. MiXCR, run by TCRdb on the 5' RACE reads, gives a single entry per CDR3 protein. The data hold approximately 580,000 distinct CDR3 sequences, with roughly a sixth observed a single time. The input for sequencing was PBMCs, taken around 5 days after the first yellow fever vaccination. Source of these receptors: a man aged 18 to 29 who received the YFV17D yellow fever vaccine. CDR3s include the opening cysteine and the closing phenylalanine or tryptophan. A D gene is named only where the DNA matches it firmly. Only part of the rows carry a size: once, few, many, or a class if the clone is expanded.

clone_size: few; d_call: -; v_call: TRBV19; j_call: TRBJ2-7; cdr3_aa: CASSMGPGGLSYEQYF; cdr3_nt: TGTGCCAGTAGTATGGGACCCGGGGGATTATCCTACGAGCAGTACTTC
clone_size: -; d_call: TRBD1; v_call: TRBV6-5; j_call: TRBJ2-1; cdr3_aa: CASSDTGAEQFF; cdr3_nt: TGTGCCAGCAGTGATACAGGGGCTGAGCAGTTCTTC
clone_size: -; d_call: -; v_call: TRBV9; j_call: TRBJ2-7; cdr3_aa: CASSVRGNRGNEQYF; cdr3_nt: TGTGCCAGCAGCGTTAGGGGCAACCGGGGCAACGAGCAGTACTTC
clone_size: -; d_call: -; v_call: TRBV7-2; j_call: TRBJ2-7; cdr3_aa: CASSLGAGFGHEQYF; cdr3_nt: TGTGCCAGCAGCTTGGGCGCAGGGTTTGGCCACGAGCAGTACTTC
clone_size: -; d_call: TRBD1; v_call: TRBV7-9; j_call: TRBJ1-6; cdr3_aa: CASSGNRGNSPLHF; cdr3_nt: TGTGCCAGCAGCGGTAACAGGGGGAATTCACCCCTCCACTTT
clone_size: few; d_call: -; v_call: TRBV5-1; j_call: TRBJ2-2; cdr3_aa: CASSLADGGNTGELFF; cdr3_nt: TGCGCCAGCAGCTTGGCCGATGGGGGTAACACCGGGGAGCTGTTTTTT
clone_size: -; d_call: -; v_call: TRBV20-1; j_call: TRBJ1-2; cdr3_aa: CSARDFQNYGYTF; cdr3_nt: TGCAGTGCTAGAGATTTTCAGAACTATGGCTACACCTTC
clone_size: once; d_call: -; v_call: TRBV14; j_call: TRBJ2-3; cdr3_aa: CASSLAHLTDTQYF; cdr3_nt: TGTGCCAGCAGCTTAGCCCATCTTACAGATACGCAGTATTTT
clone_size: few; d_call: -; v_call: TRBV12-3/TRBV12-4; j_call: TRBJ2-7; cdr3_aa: CASSPRDRYEQYF; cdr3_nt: TGTGCCAGCAGCCCCCGGGACCGCTACGAGCAGTACTTC
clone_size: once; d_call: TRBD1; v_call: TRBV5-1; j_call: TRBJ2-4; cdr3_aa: CASSLGTGGDIQYF; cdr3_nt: TGCGCCAGCAGCTTGGGGACAGGGGGCGACATTCAGTACTTC
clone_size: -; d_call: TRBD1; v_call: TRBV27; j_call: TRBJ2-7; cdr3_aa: CASSQGQTDEQYF; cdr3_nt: TGTGCCAGCAGCCAGGGACAGACTGACGAGCAGTACTTC
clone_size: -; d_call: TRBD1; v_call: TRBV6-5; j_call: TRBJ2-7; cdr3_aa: CASSSLGQAYSYEQYF; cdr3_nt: TGTGCCAGCAGTTCCTTGGGACAGGCGTACTCCTACGAGCAGTACTTC
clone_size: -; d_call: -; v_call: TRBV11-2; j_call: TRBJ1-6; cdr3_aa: CASSSYGGSPLHF; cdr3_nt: TGTGCCAGCAGCTCCTATGGGGGATCACCCCTCCACTTT
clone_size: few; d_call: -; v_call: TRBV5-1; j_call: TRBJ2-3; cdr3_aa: CASSIASGDTQYF; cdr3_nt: TGCGCCAGCAGCATAGCGTCAGGAGATACGCAGTATTTT
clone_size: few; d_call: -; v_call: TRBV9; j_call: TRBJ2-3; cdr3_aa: CASSVLSGTDTQYF; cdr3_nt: TGTGCCAGCAGCGTACTGAGCGGCACAGATACGCAGTATTTT
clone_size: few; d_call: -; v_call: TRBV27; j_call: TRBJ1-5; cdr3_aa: CASSLVGNNQPQHF; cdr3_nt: TGTGCCAGCAGTTTGGTAGGGAACAATCAGCCCCAGCATTTT
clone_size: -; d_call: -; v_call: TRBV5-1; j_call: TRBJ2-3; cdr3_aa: CASSLATGTSTDTQYF; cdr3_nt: TGCGCCAGCAGCTTGGCGACAGGGACTAGCACAGATACGCAGTATTTT
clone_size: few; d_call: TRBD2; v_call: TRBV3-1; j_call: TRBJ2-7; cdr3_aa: CASSNGGGYEQYF; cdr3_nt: TGTGCCAGCAGCAACGGGGGGGGCTACGAGCAGTACTTC
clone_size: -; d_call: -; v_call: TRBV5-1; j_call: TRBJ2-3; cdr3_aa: CASSLGAGANTQYF; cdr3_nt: TGCGCCAGCAGCTTGGGGGCAGGGGCTAATACGCAGTATTTT
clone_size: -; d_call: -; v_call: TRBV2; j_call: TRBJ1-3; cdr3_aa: CASSMDPGNTIYF; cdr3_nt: TGTGCCAGCTCTATGGACCCTGGAAACACCATATATTTT